The sequence of this TCR beta chain was determined in a study of T cell changes during pregnancy in multiple sclerosis. TCRdb's copy holds only in-frame clones and misses some; the assay was immunoSEQ multiplex PCR. The sample includes approximately 57,000 clones, approximately 90% of them seen just once. This CDR3 contains 12 residues. Germline values: CDR1 SNHLY, CDR2 FYNNEI. V was cut by 7 bases and J by 6 bases, with 10 bases left in between. This clone came up a few times. The material was peripheral blood, obtained after pregnancy. The chain couples TRBV2 to TRBJ1-5; a weak D match, TRBD1 (5 bases). The clonotype comes from a female donor in good health, enrolled as a control in a pregnancy study. The CDR3 region has the DNA TGTGCCAGCAATCAGGGATCTCAGCCCCAGCATTTT. Encoded protein: CASNQGSQPQHF.